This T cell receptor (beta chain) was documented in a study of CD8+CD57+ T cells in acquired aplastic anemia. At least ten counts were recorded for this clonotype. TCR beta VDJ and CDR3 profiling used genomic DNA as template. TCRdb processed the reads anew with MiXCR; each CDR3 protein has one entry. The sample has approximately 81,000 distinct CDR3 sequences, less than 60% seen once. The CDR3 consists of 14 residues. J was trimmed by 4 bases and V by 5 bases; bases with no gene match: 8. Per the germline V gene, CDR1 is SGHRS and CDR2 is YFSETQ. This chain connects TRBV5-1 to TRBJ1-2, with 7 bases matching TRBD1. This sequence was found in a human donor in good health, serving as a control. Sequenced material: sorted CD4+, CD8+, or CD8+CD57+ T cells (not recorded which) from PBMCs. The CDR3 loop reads CASSTGAAGYGYTF. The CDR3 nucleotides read TGCGCCAGCAGTACAGGGGCCGCCGGCTATGGCTACACCTTC.